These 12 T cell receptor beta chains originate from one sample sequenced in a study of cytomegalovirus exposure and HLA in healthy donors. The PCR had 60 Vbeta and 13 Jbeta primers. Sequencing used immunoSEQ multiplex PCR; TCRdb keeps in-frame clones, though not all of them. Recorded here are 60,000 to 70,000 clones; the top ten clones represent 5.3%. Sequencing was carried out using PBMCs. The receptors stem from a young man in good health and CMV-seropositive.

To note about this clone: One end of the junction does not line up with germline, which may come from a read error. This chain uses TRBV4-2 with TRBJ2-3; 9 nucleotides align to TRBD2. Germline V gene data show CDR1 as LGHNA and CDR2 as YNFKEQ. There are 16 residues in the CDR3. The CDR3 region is CASSQESGTSTDKQYF. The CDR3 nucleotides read TGTGCCAGCAGCCAAGAATCCGGGACTAGCACAGATAAGCAGTATTTT.

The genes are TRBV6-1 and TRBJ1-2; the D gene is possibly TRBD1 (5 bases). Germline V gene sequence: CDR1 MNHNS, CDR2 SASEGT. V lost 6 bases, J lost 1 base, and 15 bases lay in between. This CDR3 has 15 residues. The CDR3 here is CASSSVTAHNYGYTF. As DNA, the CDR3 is TGTGCCAGCAGCTCAGTGACAGCCCATAACTATGGCTACACCTTC.

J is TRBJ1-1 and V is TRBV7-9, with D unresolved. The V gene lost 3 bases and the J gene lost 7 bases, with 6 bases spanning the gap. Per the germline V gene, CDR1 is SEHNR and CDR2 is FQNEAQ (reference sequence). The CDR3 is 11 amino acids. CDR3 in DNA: TGTGCCAGCAGCTTCGCGAGTGAAGCTTTCTTT. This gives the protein CASSFASEAFF.

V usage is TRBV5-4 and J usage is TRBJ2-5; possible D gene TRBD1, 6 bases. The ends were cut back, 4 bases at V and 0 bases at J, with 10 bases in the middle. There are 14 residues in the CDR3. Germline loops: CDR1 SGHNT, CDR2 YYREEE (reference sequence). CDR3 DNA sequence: TGTGCCAGCAGCCGGACAGTGTACCAAGAGACCCAGTACTTC. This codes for CASSRTVYQETQYF.

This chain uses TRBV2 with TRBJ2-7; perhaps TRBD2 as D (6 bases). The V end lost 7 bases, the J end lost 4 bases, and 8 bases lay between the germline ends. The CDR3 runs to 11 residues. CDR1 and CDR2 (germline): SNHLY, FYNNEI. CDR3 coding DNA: TGTGCCAGCATAGGGACTTACGAGCAGTACTTC. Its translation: CASIGTYEQYF. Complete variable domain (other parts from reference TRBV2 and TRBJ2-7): EPEVTQTPSHQVTQMGQEVILRCVPISNHLYFYWYRQILGQKVEFLVSFYNNEISEKSEIFDDQFSVERPDGSNFTLKIRSTKLEDSAMYFCASIGTYEQYFGPGTRLTVT.

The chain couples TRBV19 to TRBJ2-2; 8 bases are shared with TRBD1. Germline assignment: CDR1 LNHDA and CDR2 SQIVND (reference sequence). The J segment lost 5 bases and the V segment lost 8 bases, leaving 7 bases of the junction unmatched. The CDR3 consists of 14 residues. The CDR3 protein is CASDTGGWTGELFF. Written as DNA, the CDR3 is TGTGCCAGTGATACAGGGGGTTGGACCGGGGAGCTGTTTTTT.

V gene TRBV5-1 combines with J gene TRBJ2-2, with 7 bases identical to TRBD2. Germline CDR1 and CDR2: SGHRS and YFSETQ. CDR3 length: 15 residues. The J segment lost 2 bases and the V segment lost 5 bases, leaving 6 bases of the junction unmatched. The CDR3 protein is CASSDSSGNTGELFF. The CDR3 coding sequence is TGCGCCAGCAGTGACTCTAGCGGAAACACCGGGGAGCTGTTTTTT.

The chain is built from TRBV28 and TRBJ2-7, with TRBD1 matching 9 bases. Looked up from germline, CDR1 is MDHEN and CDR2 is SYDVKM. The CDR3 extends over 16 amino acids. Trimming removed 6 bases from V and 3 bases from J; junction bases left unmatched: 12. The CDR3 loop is CASSSQTGGSFYEQYF. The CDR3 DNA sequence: TGTGCCAGCAGCTCCCAGACAGGGGGATCGTTCTACGAGCAGTACTTC.

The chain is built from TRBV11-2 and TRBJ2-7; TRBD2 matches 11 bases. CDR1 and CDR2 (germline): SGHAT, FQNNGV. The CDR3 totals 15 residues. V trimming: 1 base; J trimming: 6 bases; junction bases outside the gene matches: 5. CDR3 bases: TGTGCCAGCAGCTTAGTCGTAGCGGGAGGGGTCGAGCAGTACTTC. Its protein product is CASSLVVAGGVEQYF.

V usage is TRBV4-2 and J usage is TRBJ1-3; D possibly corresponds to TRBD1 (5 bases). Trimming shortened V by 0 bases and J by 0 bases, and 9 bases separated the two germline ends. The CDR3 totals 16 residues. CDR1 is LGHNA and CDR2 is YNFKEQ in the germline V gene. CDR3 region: CASSQDWGSSGNTIYF. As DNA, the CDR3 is TGTGCCAGCAGCCAAGATTGGGGCAGCTCTGGAAACACCATATATTTT.

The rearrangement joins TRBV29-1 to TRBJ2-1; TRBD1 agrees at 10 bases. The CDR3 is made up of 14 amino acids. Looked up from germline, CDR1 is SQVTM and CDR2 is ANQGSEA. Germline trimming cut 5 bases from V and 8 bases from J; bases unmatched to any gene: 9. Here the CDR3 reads CSVKVGQGEDEQFF. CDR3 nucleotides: TGCAGCGTTAAGGTCGGACAGGGGGAAGATGAGCAGTTCTTC.

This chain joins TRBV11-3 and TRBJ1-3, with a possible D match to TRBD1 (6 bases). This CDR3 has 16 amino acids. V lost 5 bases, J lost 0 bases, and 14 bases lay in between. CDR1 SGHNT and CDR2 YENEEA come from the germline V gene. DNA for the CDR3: TGTGCCAGCAGCCCGGTTGACAGGTTCTCTGGAAACACCATATATTTT. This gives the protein CASSPVDRFSGNTIYF.